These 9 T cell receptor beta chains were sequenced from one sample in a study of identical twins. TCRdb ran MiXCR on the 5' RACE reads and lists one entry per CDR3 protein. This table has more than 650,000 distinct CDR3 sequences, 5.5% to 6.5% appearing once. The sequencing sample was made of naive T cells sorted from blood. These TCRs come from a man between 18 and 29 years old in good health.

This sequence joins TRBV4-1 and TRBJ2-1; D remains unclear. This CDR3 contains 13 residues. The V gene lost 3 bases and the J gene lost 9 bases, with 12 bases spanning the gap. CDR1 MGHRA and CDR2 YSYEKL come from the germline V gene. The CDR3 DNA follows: TGCGCCAGCAGCCAGGACGTTTTTGCTGAGCAGTTCTTC. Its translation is CASSQDVFAEQFF.

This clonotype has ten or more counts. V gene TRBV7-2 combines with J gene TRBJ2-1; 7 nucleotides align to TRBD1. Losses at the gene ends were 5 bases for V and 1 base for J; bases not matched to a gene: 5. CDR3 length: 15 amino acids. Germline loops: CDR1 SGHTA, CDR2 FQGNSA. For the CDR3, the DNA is TGTGCCAGCAGCAGACCGGGACAGTCCTACAATGAGCAGTTCTTC. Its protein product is CASSRPGQSYNEQFF.

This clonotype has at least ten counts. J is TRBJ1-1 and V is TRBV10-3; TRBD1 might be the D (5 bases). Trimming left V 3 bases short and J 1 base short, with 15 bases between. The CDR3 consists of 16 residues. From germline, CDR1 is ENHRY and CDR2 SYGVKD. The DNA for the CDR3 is TGTGCCATCAGTGACAAGGGGTCTTTTAGGAACACTGAAGCTTTCTTT. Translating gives CAISDKGSFRNTEAFF.

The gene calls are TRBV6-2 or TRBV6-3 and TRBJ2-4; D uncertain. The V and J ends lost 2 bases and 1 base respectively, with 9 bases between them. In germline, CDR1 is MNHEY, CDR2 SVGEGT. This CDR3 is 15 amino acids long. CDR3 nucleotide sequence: TGTGCCAGCAGTTACCCTTCCAGGGCCAAAAACATTCAGTACTTC. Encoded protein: CASSYPSRAKNIQYF.

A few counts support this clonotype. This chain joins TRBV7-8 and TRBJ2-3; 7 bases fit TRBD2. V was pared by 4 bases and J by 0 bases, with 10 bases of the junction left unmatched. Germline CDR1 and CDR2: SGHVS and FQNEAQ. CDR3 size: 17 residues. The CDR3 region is CASSSPLGAGSTDTQYF. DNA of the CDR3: TGTGCCAGCAGCTCCCCCCTGGGAGCGGGGAGCACAGATACGCAGTATTTT.

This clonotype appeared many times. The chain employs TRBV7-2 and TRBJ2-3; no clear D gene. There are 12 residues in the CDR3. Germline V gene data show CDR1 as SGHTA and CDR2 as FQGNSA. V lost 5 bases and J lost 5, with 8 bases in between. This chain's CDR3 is CASSVIGDTQYF. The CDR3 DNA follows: TGTGCCAGCAGCGTAATCGGAGATACGCAGTATTTT.

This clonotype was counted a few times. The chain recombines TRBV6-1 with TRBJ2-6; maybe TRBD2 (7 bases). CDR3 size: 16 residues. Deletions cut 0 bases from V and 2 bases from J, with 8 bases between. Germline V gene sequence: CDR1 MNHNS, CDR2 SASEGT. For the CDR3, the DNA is TGTGCCAGCAGTGAAGCGCGGGGGCCTGGGGCCAACGTCCTGACTTTC. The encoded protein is CASSEARGPGANVLTF.

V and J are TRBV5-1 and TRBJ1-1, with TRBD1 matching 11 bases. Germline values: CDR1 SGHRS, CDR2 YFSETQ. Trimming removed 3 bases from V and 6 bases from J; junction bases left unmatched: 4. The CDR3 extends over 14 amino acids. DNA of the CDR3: TGCGCCAGCAGCTCCGGACAGGGGGCCCCTGAAGCTTTCTTT. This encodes CASSSGQGAPEAFF.

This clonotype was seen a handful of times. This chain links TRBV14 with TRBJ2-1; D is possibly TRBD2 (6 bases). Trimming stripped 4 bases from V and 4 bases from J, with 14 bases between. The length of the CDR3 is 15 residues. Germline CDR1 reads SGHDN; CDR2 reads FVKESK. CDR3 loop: CASSPLREKYNEQFF. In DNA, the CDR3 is TGTGCCAGCAGCCCTCTACGGGAGAAATACAATGAGCAGTTCTTC.